The rows below give T cell receptor beta chains drawn from one sample of a study of blood T cell repertoires in COVID-19. Using immunoSEQ multiplex PCR, the repertoire was profiled, and TCRdb retains in-frame clones only, with some absent. The sample lists 150,000 to 200,000 clones, roughly 89% occurring once. The sequencing sample was made of PBMCs or T cells enriched from blood (not recorded which). These TCRs come from a woman in her forties with acute COVID-19. CDR3s include the opening cysteine and the closing phenylalanine or tryptophan. The order of the fields is clone size, J gene, V gene, D gene, CDR3 DNA, CDR3 protein. The D gene is left open where the match is weak. Clone sizes are given selectively: once, few, many, or a class where the clone is expanded.

size: -; J: TRBJ1-2; V: TRBV21-1; D: -; DNA: TGTGCCAGCAGTACCAGCTACAGGGGTAAAAAGGGGAACTATGGCTACACCTTC; CDR3: CASSTSYRGKKGNYGYTF
size: -; J: TRBJ2-7; V: TRBV2; D: TRBD1; DNA: TGTGCCAGCAAAGCGGACAGGGTGAACGAGCAGTACTTC; CDR3: CASKADRVNEQYF
size: -; J: TRBJ2-1; V: TRBV4-1; D: TRBD2; DNA: TGCGCCAGCAGCCAAGTAATGCCCAGCGGGGGGCACAATGAGCAGTTCTTC; CDR3: CASSQVMPSGGHNEQFF
size: -; J: TRBJ2-2; V: TRBV27; D: -; DNA: TGTGCCAGCAGTTTATCCCGGGCGGGAAAAGGCACCGGGGAGCTGTTTTTT; CDR3: CASSLSRAGKGTGELFF
size: -; J: TRBJ1-6; V: TRBV19; D: -; DNA: TGTGCCAGTAGGCCCGGGACACGAGATAATTCACCCCTCCACTTT; CDR3: CASRPGTRDNSPLHF
size: -; J: TRBJ2-1; V: TRBV6-5; D: -; DNA: TGTGCCAGCAGTTTGAGACTCTACAATGAGCAGTTCTTC; CDR3: CASSLRLYNEQFF
size: -; J: TRBJ2-7; V: TRBV7-2; D: TRBD2; DNA: TGTGCCAGCAGCTTGCAGCGGGAGACCCCCTACGAGCAGTACTTC; CDR3: CASSLQRETPYEQYF
size: -; J: TRBJ1-6; V: TRBV7-6; D: TRBD1; DNA: TGTGCCAGCAGCTACAGGGGCTCCTATAATTCACCCCTCCACTTT; CDR3: CASSYRGSYNSPLHF
size: once; J: TRBJ2-1; V: TRBV5-6; D: -; DNA: TGTGCCAGCAGCTTGGGGCAGTCTGAGCAGTTCTTC; CDR3: CASSLGQSEQFF
size: few; J: TRBJ2-5; V: TRBV5-1; D: TRBD1; DNA: TGCGCCAGCAGCATCCGGGACAGAGAAGAGACCCAGTACTTC; CDR3: CASSIRDREETQYF
size: -; J: TRBJ2-5; V: TRBV6-2/TRBV6-3; D: TRBD2; DNA: TGTGCCAGCAGTTACTCTGTAGCGGGGGGTCAAGAGACCCAGTACTTC; CDR3: CASSYSVAGGQETQYF
size: -; J: TRBJ2-2; V: TRBV6-6; D: TRBD1; DNA: TGTGCCAGCAGCCGAGGGGGGACAGGGGAGGCCGGGGAGCTGTTTTTT; CDR3: CASSRGGTGEAGELFF
size: -; J: TRBJ2-1; V: TRBV6-6; D: TRBD2; DNA: TGTGCCAGCAGTTACTCGACTAGCGGGGGATACAATGAGCAGTTCTTC; CDR3: CASSYSTSGGYNEQFF
size: -; J: TRBJ2-3; V: TRBV10-3; D: TRBD2; DNA: TGTGCCATCAGTGAGTCGACGCTAGCGGGGCGGGGCACAGATACGCAGTATTTT; CDR3: CAISESTLAGRGTDTQYF
size: -; J: TRBJ1-3; V: TRBV2; D: -; DNA: TGTGCCAGCACCCAGGGGAGTGGCGGAAACACCATATATTTT; CDR3: CASTQGSGGNTIYF
size: -; J: TRBJ1-2; V: TRBV5-1; D: TRBD1; DNA: TGCGCCAGCAGTGTGGACAGGGATGGCTACACCTTC; CDR3: CASSVDRDGYTF
size: -; J: TRBJ1-4; V: TRBV5-8; D: TRBD1; DNA: TGTGCCAGCAGTCGGGCCAATAGGGGGCTCGATGAAAAACTGTTTTTT; CDR3: CASSRANRGLDEKLFF
size: -; J: TRBJ2-7; V: TRBV19; D: TRBD2; DNA: TGTGCCAGTAGTATCCTGAGCGGGAGGGGCTACGAGCAGTACTTC; CDR3: CASSILSGRGYEQYF
size: -; J: TRBJ1-1; V: TRBV5-4; D: -; DNA: TGTGCCAGCAGCGGTGAAACAGGTTCGAACACTGAAGCTTTCTTT; CDR3: CASSGETGSNTEAFF
size: -; J: TRBJ1-2; V: TRBV5-1; D: -; DNA: TGCGCCAGCAGCTTGGAGCCGGGAGCTAACTATGGCTACACCTTC; CDR3: CASSLEPGANYGYTF
size: -; J: TRBJ2-3; V: TRBV7-3; D: -; DNA: TGTGCCAGCAGCCCAAACATAGGAGATGATACGCAGTATTTT; CDR3: CASSPNIGDDTQYF
size: -; J: TRBJ2-1; V: TRBV3-1/TRBV3-2; D: -; DNA: TGTGCCAGCAGCCTTAAGGAGGGTTACTACAATGAGCAGTTCTTC; CDR3: CASSLKEGYYNEQFF
size: -; J: TRBJ1-4; V: TRBV5-1; D: -; DNA: TGCGCCAGCCGAGAACAGGGTAATGAAAAACTGTTTTTT; CDR3: CASREQGNEKLFF
size: -; J: TRBJ1-4; V: TRBV5-1; D: -; DNA: TGCGCCAGCAGCTTGGGTAGCGGGGCGACTAATGAAAAACTGTTTTTT; CDR3: CASSLGSGATNEKLFF
size: -; J: TRBJ2-1; V: TRBV7-2; D: -; DNA: TGTGCCAGCAGAACAGAGGGAACGCCATACAATGAGCAGTTCTTC; CDR3: CASRTEGTPYNEQFF
size: -; J: TRBJ2-7; V: TRBV5-1; D: TRBD1; DNA: TGCGCCAGCAGCTCGGGGACAGGCCACGAGCAGTACTTC; CDR3: CASSSGTGHEQYF
size: once; J: TRBJ2-3; V: TRBV12-3/TRBV12-4; D: TRBD2; DNA: TGTGCCAGCATCCCCGGGGGGACAGATACGCAGTATTTT; CDR3: CASIPGGTDTQYF
size: -; J: TRBJ1-1; V: TRBV2; D: -; DNA: TGTGCCAGCAACCCCCGGGGGGTGAACACTGAAGCTTTCTTT; CDR3: CASNPRGVNTEAFF
size: -; J: TRBJ2-2; V: TRBV27; D: -; DNA: TGTGCCAGCAGTTTATCGGGCAGTGGGGAGCTGTTTTTT; CDR3: CASSLSGSGELFF
size: -; J: TRBJ1-2; V: TRBV7-2; D: -; DNA: TGTGCCAGCAGCTTAGCGGCAGGGTTGGGCTATGGCTACACCTTC; CDR3: CASSLAAGLGYGYTF
size: -; J: TRBJ2-7; V: TRBV6-2/TRBV6-3; D: TRBD2; DNA: TGTGCCAGCAGTTACTCAGGGACTAGCGGCTCACGTGGAGACGAGCAGTACTTC; CDR3: CASSYSGTSGSRGDEQYF
size: -; J: TRBJ1-3; V: TRBV19; D: TRBD1; DNA: TGTGCCAGTAGTTCCCGGGACAGTAATGGAAACACCATATATTTT; CDR3: CASSSRDSNGNTIYF
size: -; J: TRBJ1-6; V: TRBV7-8; D: -; DNA: TGTGCCAGCAGCATCAACACAGGGCACAAGGATAATTCACCCCTCCACTTT; CDR3: CASSINTGHKDNSPLHF
size: -; J: TRBJ2-3; V: TRBV10-1; D: -; DNA: TGCGCCAGCAGTGAGTCGTTATCAGATACGCAGTATTTT; CDR3: CASSESLSDTQYF
size: -; J: TRBJ2-1; V: TRBV19; D: -; DNA: TGTGCCAGTAGTTTCGGCGTCTTAACGGGGAATGAGCAGTTCTTC; CDR3: CASSFGVLTGNEQFF
size: -; J: TRBJ1-1; V: TRBV5-1; D: -; DNA: TGCGCCAGCAGCCCAAAAGATCTCCCTATGAACACTGAAGCTTTCTTT; CDR3: CASSPKDLPMNTEAFF
size: -; J: TRBJ1-1; V: TRBV7-9; D: TRBD1; DNA: TGTGCCAGCCCTGCCAATCAGGGGGCTAGGAACACTGAAGCTTTCTTT; CDR3: CASPANQGARNTEAFF
size: -; J: TRBJ1-1; V: TRBV7-9; D: -; DNA: TGTGCCAGCAGCTTTCCTGGGGACTGGAGAAACACTGAAGCTTTCTTT; CDR3: CASSFPGDWRNTEAFF
size: -; J: TRBJ2-5; V: TRBV6-2/TRBV6-3; D: TRBD2; DNA: TGTGCCAGCAGTTGGGGACTAGCGGGAGGAGAGACCCAGTACTTC; CDR3: CASSWGLAGGETQYF
size: -; J: TRBJ2-3; V: TRBV5-6; D: TRBD2; DNA: TGTGCCAGCAAGTACCTGCCAGGGGAAGCGGGAGAGGGAGATACGCAGTATTTT; CDR3: CASKYLPGEAGEGDTQYF
size: -; J: TRBJ2-6; V: TRBV19; D: TRBD1; DNA: TGTGCCAGTAGTCGGACAGGGGGCCTGTCTGGGGCCAACGTCCTGACTTTC; CDR3: CASSRTGGLSGANVLTF
size: -; J: TRBJ2-5; V: TRBV3-1/TRBV3-2; D: -; DNA: TGTGCCAGCAGCCCTCGACAGAAAGAGACCCAGTACTTC; CDR3: CASSPRQKETQYF
size: -; J: TRBJ1-1; V: TRBV19; D: -; DNA: TGTGCCAGTAGTCCTCACAGGGCAGGCAGTAACACTGAAGCTTTCTTT; CDR3: CASSPHRAGSNTEAFF
size: once; J: TRBJ2-1; V: TRBV5-1; D: -; DNA: TGCGCCAGCAGCTTGCCTCGACAGGCGCACAATGAGCAGTTCTTC; CDR3: CASSLPRQAHNEQFF